This T cell receptor beta chain emerged from a study of cytomegalovirus exposure and HLA in healthy donors. Study-wide results and caveats: In a later analysis, at a false discovery rate of 0.05, roughly 17,000 TCR beta sequences matched HLA alleles. Productive rates of about 90% or about 30% were seen for most TCR beta V segments in an earlier analysis. There were under 200 TCR beta chains listed as cytomegalovirus-associated.

With regard to this clone: Antigen: not known.

This CDR3 contains 14 residues. V was clipped by 4 bases and J by 9 bases; unmatched bases: 10. Germline-derived CDR1 and CDR2 are SGHVS and FQNEAQ. The PCR ran on 60 Vbeta and 13 Jbeta primers. Produced via immunoSEQ multiplex PCR; TCRdb's table is partial and in-frame only. The sample includes more than 200,000 clones, about 80% of them seen just once. The sequence came from a man in his forties or fifties in good health and CMV-seronegative. Input material: PBMCs. The chain couples TRBV7-8 to TRBJ1-1; 8 bases fit TRBD1. In nucleotides, the CDR3 is TGTGCCAGCAGCTCGGACAGGGATTCCGGTAAAGCTTTCTTT. Translating gives CASSSDRDSGKAFF.